This TCR beta chain comes out of a study of memory CD4+ T cells and cytomegalovirus serostatus. Study overall: Donors were healthy Belgian adults, about ten CMV seropositive and roughly 25 seronegative. Study outcomes and limitations: Of 150 to 200 reported CMV TCRbeta sequences, 60 to 85 were found in memory CD4+ repertoires. A US-trained random forest predicted CMV serostatus with median AUC about 0.92.

The protocol was immunoSEQ multiplex PCR, while the TCRdb copy is restricted to in-frame clones and leaves out a portion. The table has approximately 40,000 clones, about 80% seen once; the top ten hold more than 1.5%. Germline V gene sequence: CDR1 SGHAT, CDR2 FQDESV (reference sequence). The CDR3 extends over 11 amino acids. Trimming stripped 1 base from V and 9 bases from J, with 7 bases between. Remarks on this clone: What it binds is unknown.

Single viable CD3+CD4+CD8-CD45RO+ cells were sorted as the memory CD4+ T cells. Sample: memory CD4+ T cells from blood. This receptor was taken from an adult in good health and CMV-seronegative. The chain is built from TRBV11-1 and TRBJ2-7; D is possibly TRBD1 or TRBD2 (5 bases each). The CDR3 DNA reads TGTGCCAGCAGCTTAGGGGGACGGCAGTACTTC. Its protein product is CASSLGGRQYF.